Here is one TCR beta chain with its context. The sample originates from a study of identical twins. TCRdb used MiXCR to reprocess the 5' RACE reads, holding one entry per CDR3 protein. Among about 1.7 million distinct CDR3 sequences listed, under 35% were seen once. This CDR3 spans 14 amino acids. CDR1 and CDR2 (germline): SGHTA, FQGNSA. The V end lost 5 bases, the J end lost 0 bases, and 11 bases lay between the germline ends. Sequenced material: cord blood. This TCR was recovered from a newborn girl in good health. V gene TRBV7-2 combines with J gene TRBJ2-7; D might be TRBD1 (6 bases). The CDR3 DNA reads TGTGCCAGCAGCATACAGGGCTACTCCTACGAGCAGTACTTC. This codes for CASSIQGYSYEQYF. Full variable domain (remainder filled in from reference TRBV7-2 and TRBJ2-7): GAGVSQSPSNKVTEKGKDVELRCDPISGHTALYWYRQSLGQGLEFLIYFQGNSAPDKSGLPSDRFSAERTGGSVSTLTIQRTQQEDSAVYLCASSIQGYSYEQYFGPGTRLTVT.